The text below deals with one TCR beta chain. This CDR3 region has 20 residues. J lost 5 bases, V lost 2 bases, and 21 bases had no gene match. Original analysis: How many nucleated cells were present was estimated from reference gene primer amplification. Sequenced by immunoSEQ multiplex PCR; TCRdb stores in-frame clones only, minus some. From that table come the V and J calls and clone size; the DNA was used to work out D and trimming. The sample has some 200,000 clones, 70% to 90% seen once. The data are from a study of blood T cell repertoires in COVID-19. The V gene is TRBV6-7, the J gene TRBJ2-3, with 8 bases lining up with TRBD1. TRBV6-7 is an ORF, with its function uncertain. Specimen: peripheral blood. The sequence was obtained from a man aged 60 to 75 with active or convalescent COVID-19. CDR3: CASSYTTISPYRGSGDTQYF. The DNA of the CDR3 is TGTGCCAGCAGTTACACCACAATCTCCCCGTACAGGGGGTCCGGAGATACGCAGTATTTT.